The 32 T cell receptor beta chains reported below all come from one sample, sequenced in a study of blood T cell repertoires in COVID-19. Measured with immunoSEQ multiplex PCR; TCRdb has only the in-frame clones, and not every one. This sample has approximately 100,000 clones; about 81% occur once, and the top ten carry approximately 15%. The sequenced sample consisted of peripheral blood. The receptor set was obtained from an older woman with acute or convalescent COVID-19.

J is TRBJ2-7 and V is TRBV5-6; D is perhaps TRBD1 (5 bases). The CDR3 length is 16 residues. The V and J ends lost 5 bases and 0 bases respectively, with 18 bases between them. Germline assignment: CDR1 SGHDT and CDR2 YYEEEE. The DNA of the CDR3 is TGTGCCAGCAGACGAGCCGACAGATCAGTCTCCTACGAGCAGTACTTC. Translation: CASRRADRSVSYEQYF.

This clone was observed once. V gene TRBV11-2 combines with J gene TRBJ2-1, with D perhaps matching TRBD2 (6 bases). Germline V gene sequence: CDR1 SGHAT, CDR2 FQNNGV. V was shortened by 3 bases and J by 10 bases, with 16 bases between the two germline ends. The CDR3 loop spans 14 amino acids. CDR3: CASSFGGGTREQFF. The CDR3 DNA follows: TGTGCCAGCAGCTTCGGGGGAGGTACCCGAGAGCAGTTCTTC.

CDR3 DNA: TGTGCCAGTAGTATAGACAGGGAAGGCGGCTACACCTTC. Translating it yields CASSIDREGGYTF. V usage is TRBV19 and J usage is TRBJ1-2, with D possibly being TRBD1 (5 bases). Per germline, CDR1 LNHDA and CDR2 SQIVND (reference sequence). Trimming removed 0 bases from V and 8 bases from J, with 10 bases in between. CDR3 length equals 13 residues.

The chain combines TRBV2 with TRBJ1-4, with TRBD1 matching 7 bases. In germline, CDR1 is SNHLY, CDR2 FYNNEI. V dropped 3 bases and J dropped 3; count of bases not matched to a gene: 1. The CDR3 extends over 14 amino acids. CDR3 region: CASSDRGSNEKLFF. The CDR3 region has the DNA TGTGCCAGCAGTGACAGGGGGTCTAATGAAAAACTGTTTTTT.

This sequence joins TRBV28 and TRBJ1-2, with D uncertain. The V gene's germline CDR1 is MDHEN and CDR2 SYDVKM. The CDR3 length is 14 residues. V was pared by 10 bases and J by 5 bases, with 20 bases between. The CDR3 sequence: CATGEGDWRYGYTF. Here the CDR3 DNA reads TGTGCCACCGGTGAGGGCGATTGGCGGTATGGCTACACCTTC.

This chain links TRBV18 with TRBJ2-3; D ambiguous. This CDR3 is 14 amino acids long. Germline-derived CDR1 and CDR2 are KGHSH and LQKENI. V lost 5 bases to trimming and J lost 0 bases, with 9 bases between them. The CDR3 reads CASSTPSSTDTQYF. The CDR3 bases are TGTGCCAGCTCAACCCCGAGCAGCACAGATACGCAGTATTTT. The variable domain in full, completed from reference TRBV18 and TRBJ2-3, reads NAGVMQNPRHLVRRRGQEARLRCSPMKGHSHVYWYRQLPEEGLKFMVYLQKENIIDESGMPKERFSAEFPKEGPSILRIQQVVRGDSAAYFCASSTPSSTDTQYFGPGTRLTVL.

The chain combines TRBV6-4 with TRBJ1-2; D possibly corresponds to TRBD1 (6 bases). This CDR3 has 15 residues. Between the trimmed V and J ends, which lost 3 bases and 3 bases, there was a span of 14 bases. Germline V CDR1 and CDR2: MRHNA, SNTAGT. The CDR3 sequence: CASSESWAGDYGYTF. CDR3 in DNA: TGTGCCAGCAGTGAGTCTTGGGCAGGGGACTATGGCTACACCTTC.

This clone was detected only a few times. The V call is TRBV18, the J call TRBJ1-1, with a tentative D call TRBD1 (6 bases). This CDR3 has 14 amino acids. CDR1 KGHSH and CDR2 LQKENI come from the germline V gene. V dropped 2 bases and J dropped 4 bases, with 11 bases sitting between them. The DNA for the CDR3 is TGTGCCAGCTCACCAGTGAGGGGGGGCACTGAAGCTTTCTTT. As protein: CASSPVRGGTEAFF.

The chain couples TRBV7-2 to TRBJ2-7, with 10 bases identical to TRBD2. The germline V gene encodes CDR1 SGHTA and CDR2 FQGNSA. V was clipped by 5 bases and J by 7 bases; unmatched bases: 14. This CDR3 has 16 amino acids. CDR3: CASSPRVSGGGGEQYF. In nucleotides, the CDR3 is TGTGCCAGCAGCCCGCGCGTGAGCGGGGGGGGAGGGGAGCAGTACTTC. The variable domain in full, with the rest retrieved from reference TRBV7-2 and TRBJ2-7, is GAGVSQSPSNKVTEKGKDVELRCDPISGHTALYWYRQSLGQGLEFLIYFQGNSAPDKSGLPSDRFSAERTGGSVSTLTIQRTQQEDSAVYLCASSPRVSGGGGEQYFGPGTRLTVT.

Worth noting for this clone: Other DNA sequences of this sample code for an identical CDR3. The rearrangement links TRBV6-5 to TRBJ1-5, with 7 nucleotides matching TRBD1. The CDR3 is made up of 15 amino acids. The V segment lost 6 bases and the J segment 0 bases; nucleotides outside the gene matches: 5. Germline lookup yields CDR1 MNHEY and CDR2 SVGAGI. DNA for the CDR3: TGTGCCAGCAGGGCAGGGGGAGGTAGCAATCAGCCCCAGCATTTT. It encodes CASRAGGGSNQPQHF.

The V gene is TRBV19, the J gene TRBJ1-6, with 7 positions matching TRBD1. Germline values: CDR1 LNHDA, CDR2 SQIVND (reference sequence). There are 14 residues in the CDR3. The V and J ends lost 5 bases and 9 bases, in that order; junction bases with no gene match: 7. CDR3 bases: TGTGCCAGTAGTCTACAGGGGCTGGTTTCACCCCTCCACTTT. The encoded protein is CASSLQGLVSPLHF. The variable domain in full, with the rest retrieved from reference TRBV19 and TRBJ1-6, is DGGITQSPKYLFRKEGQNVTLSCEQNLNHDAMYWYRQDPGQGLRLIYYSQIVNDFQKGDIAEGYSVSREKKESFPLTVTSAQKNPTAFYLCASSLQGLVSPLHFGNGTRLTVT.

This chain links TRBV5-1 with TRBJ2-2; possible D gene TRBD2, 5 bases. The CDR3 has 14 residues. V was shortened by 0 bases and J by 6 bases, with 9 bases between the two germline ends. In germline, CDR1 is SGHRS, CDR2 YFSETQ. The CDR3 DNA follows: TGCGCCAGCAGCTTGGAGTTGAGGGCCGGGGAGCTGTTTTTT. Protein product: CASSLELRAGELFF.

The chain uses TRBV5-1 and TRBJ1-3; D ambiguous. V shed 4 bases and J shed 0 bases, with 17 bases lying between them. CDR1 is SGHRS and CDR2 is YFSETQ in the germline V gene. The CDR3 extends over 17 amino acids. Written as DNA, the CDR3 is TGCGCCAGCAGCCCGTTCGGGTTCGAGAACTCTGGAAACACCATATATTTT. This encodes CASSPFGFENSGNTIYF.

The J gene is TRBJ1-1, the V gene TRBV14; D is perhaps TRBD1 (5 bases). Germline loops: CDR1 SGHDN, CDR2 FVKESK. This CDR3 spans 17 amino acids. V was shortened by 0 bases and J by 0 bases, with 14 bases between the two germline ends. This CDR3 is CASSQEAGLNMNTEAFF. The CDR3 bases are TGTGCCAGCAGCCAAGAAGCAGGGCTCAACATGAACACTGAAGCTTTCTTT.

The V gene is TRBV28, the J gene TRBJ1-6; D call uncertain. Germline-derived CDR1 and CDR2 are MDHEN and SYDVKM. V dropped 6 bases and J dropped 9 bases, with 12 bases sitting between them. The CDR3 covers 13 residues. For the CDR3, the DNA is TGTGCCAGCAGCGAGACGGAGCTTTCACCCCTCCACTTT. This encodes CASSETELSPLHF. Complete variable domain (other parts from reference TRBV28 and TRBJ1-6): DVKVTQSSRYLVKRTGEKVFLECVQDMDHENMFWYRQDPGLGLRLIYFSYDVKMKEKGDIPEGYSVSREKKERFSLILESASTNQTSMYLCASSETELSPLHFGNGTRLTVT.

J is TRBJ2-1 and V is TRBV7-9, with D tentatively TRBD2 (6 bases). Germline V gene lookup returns CDR1 SEHNR and CDR2 FQNEAQ (reference sequence). Between the trimmed V and J ends, which lost 7 bases and 6 bases, there was a span of 19 bases. This CDR3 comprises 15 residues. CDR3 bases: TGTGCCAGCATCCGCGGCCCGGGAGTAATCAATGAGCAGTTCTTC. This encodes CASIRGPGVINEQFF.

The chain employs TRBV6-5 and TRBJ1-1; TRBD1 matches at 8 bases. V shed 0 bases, J shed 0 bases, and the junction held 3 bases outside the gene matches. The CDR3 is 16 amino acids. Germline V gives CDR1 MNHEY, CDR2 SVGAGI. The CDR3 DNA reads TGTGCCAGCAGTTACTCCACAGGGGGTATGAACACTGAAGCTTTCTTT. Its translation is CASSYSTGGMNTEAFF.

This clone was picked up one time. V gene TRBV10-3 combines with J gene TRBJ2-3, with 16 bases that match TRBD2. The length of the CDR3 is 17 residues. J lost 5 bases, V lost 8 bases, and 10 bases had no gene match. In germline, CDR1 is ENHRY, CDR2 SYGVKD. Here the CDR3 reads CAIGQGLAGGGQDTQYF. DNA for the CDR3: TGTGCCATCGGGCAGGGACTAGCGGGGGGGGGTCAAGATACGCAGTATTTT.

This chain uses TRBV5-1 with TRBJ2-5; tentatively, D is TRBD2 (6 bases). The V end was cut by 1 base, the J end by 1 base, with 14 bases between. The CDR3 totals 16 residues. The germline V gene has CDR1 SGHRS and CDR2 YFSETQ. The CDR3 protein is CASSLRASAPQETQYF. CDR3 in DNA: TGCGCCAGCAGCTTGAGGGCTAGCGCGCCCCAAGAGACCCAGTACTTC.

In this sample, this clone turned up once. V usage is TRBV24-1 and J usage is TRBJ1-2; the D is unclear. The V end lost 6 bases, the J end lost 4 bases, and 14 bases lay between the germline ends. The CDR3 totals 14 residues. Germline assignment: CDR1 KGHDR and CDR2 SFDVKD. The CDR3: CATSREAGGYGYTF. CDR3 in DNA: TGTGCCACCAGTCGGGAGGCGGGAGGCTATGGCTACACCTTC.

The V gene is TRBV6-5, the J gene TRBJ1-1, with a weak D call TRBD1 (6 bases). From germline, CDR1 is MNHEY and CDR2 SVGAGI. The CDR3 sequence is 15 residues long. Trimming left V 5 bases short and J 0 bases short, with 13 bases between. The CDR3 DNA follows: TGTGCCAGCAGTAAACAGGGAGAAATGAACACTGAAGCTTTCTTT. It is translated as CASSKQGEMNTEAFF.

This chain links TRBV6-1 with TRBJ1-2; D perhaps matches TRBD1 (6 bases). This CDR3 has 15 amino acids. Germline V gene data show CDR1 as MNHNS and CDR2 as SASEGT. Trimming removed 2 bases from V and 4 bases from J, with 14 bases in between. CDR3 bases: TGTGCCAGCAGTGAACTTGCAGGGGTTGGCTATGGCTACACCTTC. Amino acids: CASSELAGVGYGYTF.

The rearrangement links TRBV5-5 to TRBJ1-4, with a possible D match to TRBD1 (5 bases). With 5 bases removed from V and 6 bases from J, the gap between germline ends came to 14 bases. Germline V gives CDR1 SGHKS, CDR2 YYEKEE (reference sequence). The CDR3 has 14 residues. As DNA, the CDR3 is TGTGCCAGCAGAGGGGCCTCGACGCATGAAAAACTGTTTTTT. This encodes CASRGASTHEKLFF.

This rearrangement joins TRBV27 to TRBJ1-1; perhaps TRBD1 as D (6 bases). Germline V gene sequence: CDR1 MNHEY, CDR2 SMNVEV (reference sequence). V was cut by 4 bases and J by 5 bases, with 11 bases left in between. The CDR3 runs to 13 residues. The CDR3, as DNA: TGTGCCAGCAGTTACACAGGGCAGACTGAAGCTTTCTTT. Translated, it gives CASSYTGQTEAFF.

Only one count was recorded for this clone. The CDR3: CASSPATNRDNQPQHF. In DNA, the CDR3 is TGTGCCAGCAGCCCGGCGACAAACAGGGACAATCAGCCCCAGCATTTT. This rearrangement joins TRBV7-6 to TRBJ1-5; D is perhaps TRBD1 (6 bases). Germline V lookup: CDR1 SGHVS, CDR2 FNYEAQ. The CDR3 is 16 amino acids. V shed 5 bases and J shed 3 bases, with 17 bases lying between them. Complete variable domain (other parts from reference TRBV7-6 and TRBJ1-5): GAGVSQSPRYKVTKRGQDVALRCDPISGHVSLYWYRQALGQGPEFLTYFNYEAQQDKSGLPNDRFSAERPEGSISTLTIQRTEQRDSAMYRCASSPATNRDNQPQHFGDGTRLSIL.

This chain's CDR3 is CASSLRRGADGTDTQYF. The CDR3 DNA reads TGTGCCAGCAGCCTACGTCGTGGGGCAGACGGCACAGATACGCAGTATTTT. The chain has TRBV5-4 and TRBJ2-3; TRBD1 might be the D (5 bases). Germline V gene sequence: CDR1 SGHNT, CDR2 YYREEE (reference sequence). The length of the CDR3 is 17 residues. Trimming removed 4 bases from V and 1 base from J, with 19 bases in between.

The gene calls are TRBV4-1 and TRBJ2-1; 13 nucleotides line up with TRBD2. CDR3 length: 17 amino acids. Germline loops: CDR1 MGHRA, CDR2 YSYEKL. The V segment lost 3 bases and the J segment 2 bases; nucleotides outside the gene matches: 4. CDR3 sequence: CASSHQGLAGAYNEQFF. CDR3 bases: TGCGCCAGCAGCCATCAAGGACTAGCGGGGGCCTACAATGAGCAGTTCTTC.

This clone was counted once. The chain employs TRBV27 and TRBJ2-3, with 9 bases aligning to TRBD2. Germline V gene data show CDR1 as MNHEY and CDR2 as SMNVEV (reference sequence). The CDR3 has 16 residues. The junction had 6 bases not matched to a gene; V was cut back by 4 bases and J by 1 base. The CDR3 region has the DNA TGTGCCAGCAGTTCACCGGGACTAGCCCGCACAGATACGCAGTATTTT. Translating it yields CASSSPGLARTDTQYF.

The chain uses TRBV19 and TRBJ1-2; D gene ambiguous. CDR1 is LNHDA and CDR2 is SQIVND in the germline V gene (reference sequence). The CDR3 extends over 13 amino acids. Trimming stripped 4 bases from V and 6 bases from J, with 12 bases between. The CDR3 reads CASSTTPGNGYTF. CDR3 bases: TGTGCCAGTAGTACCACACCGGGGAATGGCTACACCTTC.

The gene calls are TRBV3-1 (or the pseudogene TRBV3-2) and TRBJ2-7, with D possibly being TRBD1 (6 bases). The CDR3 sequence is 13 residues long. CDR1 is LGHDT and CDR2 is YNNKEL in the germline V gene (reference sequence). The V and J ends lost 10 bases and 4 bases respectively, with 17 bases between them. The CDR3: CATVQGIVYEQYF. The CDR3 DNA sequence: TGTGCCACAGTACAGGGTATCGTGTACGAGCAGTACTTC.

V usage is TRBV6-5 and J usage is TRBJ1-5, with a weak D call TRBD1 (6 bases). The CDR3 is 14 residues long. The germline V gene encodes CDR1 MNHEY and CDR2 SVGAGI. The V end lost 6 bases, the J end lost 3 bases, and 12 bases lay between the germline ends. CDR3 bases: TGTGCCAGCAGCCTTGGACAGCTCAATCAGCCCCAGCATTTT. It encodes CASSLGQLNQPQHF.

The sample holds one count of this clone. The CDR3 coding sequence is TGTGCCAGCAGTCAAGGACAGTCCGTCGTTGAAGCTTTCTTT. It is translated as CASSQGQSVVEAFF. J is TRBJ1-1 and V is TRBV2; D is possibly TRBD1 (6 bases). CDR1 and CDR2 from the germline V gene are SNHLY and FYNNEI. CDR3 length: 14 residues. V was trimmed by 5 bases and J by 7 bases, leaving 17 bases between them. Variable domain in full (rest from reference TRBV2 and TRBJ1-1): EPEVTQTPSHQVTQMGQEVILRCVPISNHLYFYWYRQILGQKVEFLVSFYNNEISEKSEIFDDQFSVERPDGSNFTLKIRSTKLEDSAMYFCASSQGQSVVEAFFGQGTRLTVV.